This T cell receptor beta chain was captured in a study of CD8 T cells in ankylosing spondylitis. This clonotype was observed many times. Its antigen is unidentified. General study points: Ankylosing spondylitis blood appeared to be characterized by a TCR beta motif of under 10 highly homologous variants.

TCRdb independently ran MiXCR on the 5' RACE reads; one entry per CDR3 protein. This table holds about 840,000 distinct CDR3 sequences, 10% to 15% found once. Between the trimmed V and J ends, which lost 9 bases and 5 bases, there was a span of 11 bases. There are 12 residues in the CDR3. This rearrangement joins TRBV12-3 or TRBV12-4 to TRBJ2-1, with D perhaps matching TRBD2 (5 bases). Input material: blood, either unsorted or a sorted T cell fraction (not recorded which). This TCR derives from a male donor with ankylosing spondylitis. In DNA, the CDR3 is TGTGCCAGTCTCACCGGGAACAATGAGCAGTTCTTC. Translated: CASLTGNNEQFF.